This TCR beta chain was obtained from a study of identifying expanded T cells in peripheral blood. Assay used: immunoSEQ multiplex PCR; TCRdb lists only in-frame clones, some missing. Seen here are 95,000 to 100,000 clones, about 83% observed once, and the top ten hold about 18%. Germline V gives CDR1 SGHRS, CDR2 YFSETQ. Trimming removed 0 bases at V and 1 base at J, with 4 bases between. CDR3 length equals 13 residues. With regard to this clone: Antigen unknown.

Collection occurred without any documented infections or immune events in donors. Study results and caveats: Technical replicates showed around 1.1 changed clones; two weeks around 15; four weeks 19. Clone count variance between roughly 2-week samples rose with total template count.

The rearrangement joins TRBV5-1 to TRBJ1-1; no definite D call. This clonotype originated in a person aged 18 to 75 in good health. Material for sequencing was blood. The CDR3 is CASSLAGNTEAFF. Here the CDR3 DNA reads TGCGCCAGCAGCTTGGCCGGGAACACTGAAGCTTTCTTT.